Shown below are 31 T cell receptor beta chains from a single sample sequenced in a study of blood T cell repertoires in COVID-19. The repertoire was sequenced with immunoSEQ multiplex PCR; TCRdb's copy has only in-frame clones and lacks some. This sample has approximately 330,000 clones, with approximately 86% found just once. The sequenced sample consisted of peripheral blood. These receptors came from a man younger than 40 with COVID-19, enrolled during active disease.

This chain's CDR3 is CASRLRDTGSPLHF. The CDR3 DNA follows: TGTGCCAGTAGACTCCGGGACACCGGTTCACCCCTCCACTTT. The chain uses TRBV19 and TRBJ1-6; D perhaps matches TRBD1 (6 bases). Trimming shortened V by 6 bases and J by 9 bases, and 15 bases separated the two germline ends. CDR3 size: 14 residues. Per the germline V gene, CDR1 is LNHDA and CDR2 is SQIVND (reference sequence).

This chain connects TRBV5-8 to TRBJ1-5; 9 nucleotides align to TRBD1. V gave up 4 bases and J gave up 3 bases; unmatched junction bases: 5. The length of the CDR3 is 15 residues. Looked up from germline, CDR1 is SGHTS and CDR2 is YDEGEE. CDR3: CASSTGTGHNQPQHF. The CDR3 DNA reads TGTGCCAGCAGCACCGGGACAGGGCACAATCAGCCCCAGCATTTT.

V is TRBV28 and J is TRBJ1-3; D remains ambiguous. Germline-derived CDR1 and CDR2 are MDHEN and SYDVKM. V dropped 4 bases and J dropped 7 bases, with 8 bases sitting between them. The CDR3 length is 12 residues. CDR3 in DNA: TGTGCCAGCAGTTCGAGGATGAACACCATATATTTT. This gives the protein CASSSRMNTIYF.

About this clone: Other DNA sequences from this sample encode an identical CDR3 as well. The V and J genes are TRBV18 and TRBJ2-2, with 11 bases fitting TRBD1. CDR3 size: 16 residues. V shed 3 bases, J shed 6 bases, and the junction held 6 bases outside the gene matches. Germline CDR1 and CDR2: KGHSH and LQKENI. The DNA of the CDR3 is TGTGCCAGCTCACCCACTCCGGGACAGGGGGCCGGGGAGCTGTTTTTT. Amino acid sequence: CASSPTPGQGAGELFF.

This clone has a handful of counts. The gene calls are TRBV15 and TRBJ1-5; TRBD1 aligns across 8 bases. This CDR3 is 15 amino acids long. The germline V gene encodes CDR1 LNHNV and CDR2 YYDKDF (reference sequence). Trimming at V came to 3 bases and at J to 4 bases, leaving 5 bases not matched to a gene. The CDR3 DNA reads TGTGCCACCAGCAGGGGGGACAGGCGTAATCAGCCCCAGCATTTT. Its translation: CATSRGDRRNQPQHF.

CDR3 coding DNA: TGTGCCAGCAGCTTAGTGTATGAGACTGAAGCTTTCTTT. It yields the protein CASSLVYETEAFF. The genes are TRBV7-2 and TRBJ1-1; no clear D gene. Germline CDR1 is SGHTA and CDR2 is FQGNSA. This CDR3 contains 13 residues. Trimming cost V 1 base and J 5 bases, with 8 bases left between them.

The chain carries TRBV5-5 and TRBJ2-2, with TRBD2 identical over 9 bases. The CDR3 is made up of 16 amino acids. The V segment lost 0 bases and the J segment 3 bases; nucleotides outside the gene matches: 3. From germline, CDR1 is SGHKS and CDR2 YYEKEE (reference sequence). The CDR3 coding sequence is TGTGCCAGCAGCTTGGTTGCGGGGGGGTACACCGGGGAGCTGTTTTTT. Amino acids: CASSLVAGGYTGELFF.

The sample holds a few counts of this clone. The V gene is TRBV18, the J gene TRBJ1-2, with 10 bases identical to TRBD1. CDR3 length: 13 amino acids. With V trimmed by 3 bases and J by 6 bases, 1 base remained unmatched. Germline CDR1 is KGHSH and CDR2 is LQKENI. The CDR3 DNA follows: TGTGCCAGCTCACCGGGACAGGGGAATGGCTACACCTTC. Protein sequence: CASSPGQGNGYTF.

The chain is built from TRBV18 and TRBJ2-2, with D possibly being TRBD2 (6 bases). Trimming cost V 8 bases and J 4 bases, with 14 bases left between them. CDR3 length equals 14 residues. From germline, CDR1 is KGHSH and CDR2 LQKENI. DNA of the CDR3: TGTGCCAGCAAGGCGGGGTTAACCACCGGGGAGCTGTTTTTT. Translation: CASKAGLTTGELFF. The full variable domain, in which reference TRBV18 and TRBJ2-2 provide the parts outside the CDR3, is NAGVMQNPRHLVRRRGQEARLRCSPMKGHSHVYWYRQLPEEGLKFMVYLQKENIIDESGMPKERFSAEFPKEGPSILRIQQVVRGDSAAYFCASKAGLTTGELFFGEGSRLTVL.

This chain links TRBV9 with TRBJ2-7, with D tentatively TRBD2 (6 bases). Germline CDR1 and CDR2: SGDLS and YYNGEE. Trimming pared 1 base from V and 6 bases from J, leaving 11 bases between. This CDR3 region has 13 residues. In DNA form, the CDR3 reads TGTGCCAGCAGCGTAACTAGCTTGGGCGAGCAGTACTTC. It yields the protein CASSVTSLGEQYF.

The chain combines TRBV6-5 with TRBJ1-2, with D tentatively TRBD1 (6 bases). CDR1 and CDR2 (germline): MNHEY, SVGAGI. Trimming cost V 6 bases and J 8 bases, with 13 bases left between them. The CDR3 loop spans 12 amino acids. The chain's CDR3 is CASSGTSGGYTF. The CDR3 nucleotides read TGTGCCAGCAGCGGGACATCTGGGGGCTACACCTTC.

The chain is built from TRBV19 and TRBJ1-1; 9 bases map to TRBD1. Per the germline V gene, CDR1 is LNHDA and CDR2 is SQIVND (reference sequence). J gave up 2 bases and V 6 bases, and 7 bases lay outside the gene matches. The CDR3 is 15 residues long. CDR3: CASSQRTGANTEAFF. The CDR3 bases are TGTGCCAGTAGCCAGCGGACAGGGGCTAACACTGAAGCTTTCTTT.

The gene calls are TRBV4-3 and TRBJ2-7; D might be TRBD2 (6 bases). Germline values: CDR1 LGHNA, CDR2 YSLEER. With 4 bases removed from V and 6 bases from J, the gap between germline ends came to 19 bases. The CDR3 totals 15 residues. The CDR3 sequence: CASSPTSLAAGEQYF. CDR3 DNA: TGCGCCAGCAGCCCCACATCCCTGGCAGCGGGCGAGCAGTACTTC.

This chain joins TRBV24-1 and TRBJ2-1, with D possibly matching TRBD2 (5 bases). This CDR3 contains 13 residues. Trimming left V 0 bases short and J 9 bases short, with 8 bases between. Germline V CDR1 and CDR2: KGHDR, SFDVKD. CDR3 in DNA: TGTGCCACCAGTGATTTGCGGGGAATTGAGCAGTTCTTC. It codes for CATSDLRGIEQFF.

This sequence joins TRBV5-1 and TRBJ2-3, with D possibly matching TRBD2 (6 bases). Germline CDR1 reads SGHRS; CDR2 reads YFSETQ. The CDR3 covers 15 residues. Trimming shortened V by 3 bases and J by 2 bases, and 13 bases separated the two germline ends. CDR3 loop: CASSSQWGDTDTQYF. The CDR3 bases are TGCGCCAGCAGCTCCCAGTGGGGGGACACAGATACGCAGTATTTT. Filled out from reference TRBV5-1 and TRBJ2-3, the complete variable domain reads KAGVTQTPRYLIKTRGQQVTLSCSPISGHRSVSWYQQTPGQGLQFLFEYFSETQRNKGNFPGRFSGRQFSNSRSEMNVSTLELGDSALYLCASSSQWGDTDTQYFGPGTRLTVL.

The rearrangement links TRBV4-3 to TRBJ2-2; TRBD1 agrees at 10 bases. With V trimmed by 0 bases and J by 2 bases, 6 bases remained unmatched. Germline V gene sequence: CDR1 LGHNA, CDR2 YSLEER. The length of the CDR3 is 18 residues. CDR3 nucleotide sequence: TGCGCCAGCAGCCAAGAGGTAGGGACAGGGGTTAACACCGGGGAGCTGTTTTTT. This encodes CASSQEVGTGVNTGELFF.

The chain joins TRBV10-3 to TRBJ2-2; D may be TRBD2 (5 bases). With 3 bases removed from V and 1 base from J, the gap between germline ends came to 9 bases. Germline V gene data show CDR1 as ENHRY and CDR2 as SYGVKD. The length of the CDR3 is 15 residues. This chain's CDR3 is CAISELGLNTGELFF. In DNA, the CDR3 is TGTGCCATCAGTGAACTCGGACTGAACACCGGGGAGCTGTTTTTT.

The chain combines TRBV5-1 with TRBJ1-2; D is possibly TRBD1 (6 bases). The germline gives CDR1 SGHRS, CDR2 YFSETQ. The CDR3 runs to 15 residues. Trimming left V 0 bases short and J 3 bases short, with 12 bases between. The CDR3 DNA reads as TGCGCCAGCAGCTTGGAGGCGGGGGCGGACTATGGCTACACCTTC. Protein: CASSLEAGADYGYTF.

The chain carries TRBV4-3 and TRBJ2-7; TRBD1 matches at 7 bases. Germline V gives CDR1 LGHNA, CDR2 YSLEER. The CDR3 covers 16 residues. The ends lost 1 base at V and 2 bases at J; junction bases unmatched: 8. As DNA, the CDR3 is TGCGCCAGCAGCCAAGTTAGGACAGGTATCACCTACGAGCAGTACTTC. It translates to CASSQVRTGITYEQYF.

The chain is built from TRBV7-3 and TRBJ2-5; possible D gene TRBD2, 7 bases. This CDR3 comprises 15 residues. Germline V gene lookup returns CDR1 SGHTA and CDR2 FQGTGA. Trimming took off 5 bases at V and 3 bases at J, with 16 bases between the two ends. The CDR3 reads CASSPRAGAKETQYF. The CDR3 DNA reads as TGTGCCAGCAGCCCGCGGGCGGGGGCCAAAGAGACCCAGTACTTC.

This rearrangement joins TRBV4-3 to TRBJ2-2; D perhaps matches TRBD1 (6 bases). The CDR3 consists of 14 residues. Trimming stripped 4 bases from V and 6 bases from J, with 12 bases between. Germline CDR1 is LGHNA and CDR2 is YSLEER. CDR3 bases: TGCGCCAGCAGCCCCTGGACAGTTTCCGGGGAGCTGTTTTTT. The encoded protein is CASSPWTVSGELFF.

This clone was picked up a small number of times. This chain links TRBV27 with TRBJ2-1; a weak D match, TRBD1 (6 bases). There are 14 residues in the CDR3. The V and J ends lost 2 bases and 7 bases respectively, with 12 bases between them. Germline values: CDR1 MNHEY, CDR2 SMNVEV (reference sequence). This chain's CDR3 is CASSLEGTSNEQFF. CDR3 DNA: TGTGCCAGCAGTTTAGAAGGGACATCAAATGAGCAGTTCTTC.

This clone came up once. The chain joins TRBV27 to TRBJ2-7; tentative D call: TRBD1 (6 bases). This CDR3 has 15 residues. Trimming cost V 4 bases and J 4 bases, with 17 bases left between them. Per germline, CDR1 MNHEY and CDR2 SMNVEV (reference sequence). This CDR3 is CASSYGQGRVYEQYF. The CDR3 coding sequence is TGTGCCAGCAGTTATGGGCAGGGGCGGGTGTACGAGCAGTACTTC.

CDR3 loop: CASSLAAGSQETQYF. CDR3 sequence (DNA): TGTGCCAGCAGCTTGGCGGCAGGGTCACAAGAGACCCAGTACTTC. The rearrangement joins TRBV5-4 to TRBJ2-5; possible D gene TRBD1, 5 bases. CDR1 is SGHNT, CDR2 YYREEE, per germline (reference sequence). This CDR3 spans 15 amino acids. The V and J ends lost 0 bases and 2 bases respectively, with 11 bases between them. Filled out from reference TRBV5-4 and TRBJ2-5, the complete variable domain reads ETGVTQSPTHLIKTRGQQVTLRCSSQSGHNTVSWYQQALGQGPQFIFQYYREEENGRGNFPPRFSGLQFPNYSSELNVNALELDDSALYLCASSLAAGSQETQYFGPGTRLLVL.

The rearrangement joins TRBV3-1 (or the pseudogene TRBV3-2) to TRBJ2-1; 10 nucleotides align to TRBD2. This CDR3 contains 17 residues. CDR1 is LGHDT, CDR2 YNNKEL, per germline (reference sequence). Trimming at V came to 1 base and at J to 4 bases, leaving 7 bases not matched to a gene. The CDR3 sequence: CASSQGRTSGFYNEQFF. CDR3 DNA sequence: TGTGCCAGCAGCCAAGGCAGGACTAGCGGATTTTACAATGAGCAGTTCTTC.

This clone occurred once. The chain links TRBV28 to TRBJ1-6; maybe TRBD1 (5 bases). With 3 bases removed from V and 1 base from J, the gap between germline ends came to 10 bases. The CDR3 is made up of 16 amino acids. Germline CDR1 reads MDHEN; CDR2 reads SYDVKM. The CDR3 nucleotides are TGTGCCAGCAGTTTGGGGGGGGTATCCTATAATTCACCCCTCCACTTT. Protein: CASSLGGVSYNSPLHF.

V and J are TRBV19 and TRBJ1-4; 12 bases line up with TRBD1. The CDR3 is 16 amino acids. Germline V gives CDR1 LNHDA, CDR2 SQIVND (reference sequence). After removal of 9 bases from V and 8 bases from J, the junction contained 13 bases not matched to a gene. DNA for the CDR3: TGTGCCAGCCAAACTTGGGACAGGGGGCCGAGAGAAAAACTGTTTTTT. This gives the protein CASQTWDRGPREKLFF.

J is TRBJ1-5 and V is TRBV30; D is possibly TRBD1 (5 bases). The CDR3 runs 14 residues. Germline loops: CDR1 GTSNPN, CDR2 SVGIG (reference sequence). Trimming left V 2 bases short and J 6 bases short, with 14 bases between. Here the CDR3 reads CAWSFPGYRQPQHF. The CDR3 coding sequence is TGTGCCTGGAGTTTTCCAGGGTACCGTCAGCCCCAGCATTTT.

The V call is TRBV24-1, the J call TRBJ2-3; TRBD1 aligns across 7 bases. Germline V gives CDR1 KGHDR, CDR2 SFDVKD. The CDR3 is 15 residues long. V was clipped by 4 bases and J by 2 bases; unmatched bases: 5. The CDR3 bases are TGTGCCACCAGTGACGACAGGGCCCTCACAGATACGCAGTATTTT. Its protein is CATSDDRALTDTQYF.

There are a few counts of this clone. This chain uses TRBV3-1 (or the pseudogene TRBV3-2) with TRBJ2-7; TRBD2 is a possible D gene (6 bases). V was pared by 1 base and J by 2 bases, with 15 bases between. The CDR3 extends over 16 amino acids. Germline V CDR1 and CDR2: LGHDT, YNNKEL (reference sequence). The CDR3 region has the DNA TGTGCCAGCAGCCAAGGACAGCGGGTACTCCCCTACGAGCAGTACTTC. It specifies CASSQGQRVLPYEQYF.

This chain links TRBV29-1 with TRBJ2-1, with D perhaps TRBD2 (6 bases). Germline values: CDR1 SQVTM, CDR2 ANQGSEA. The ends were cut back, 5 bases at V and 1 base at J, with 12 bases in the middle. The CDR3 contains 14 residues. CDR3 coding DNA: TGCAGCGTTTTAGGCGGGATTTCCTACAATGAGCAGTTCTTC. It specifies CSVLGGISYNEQFF.